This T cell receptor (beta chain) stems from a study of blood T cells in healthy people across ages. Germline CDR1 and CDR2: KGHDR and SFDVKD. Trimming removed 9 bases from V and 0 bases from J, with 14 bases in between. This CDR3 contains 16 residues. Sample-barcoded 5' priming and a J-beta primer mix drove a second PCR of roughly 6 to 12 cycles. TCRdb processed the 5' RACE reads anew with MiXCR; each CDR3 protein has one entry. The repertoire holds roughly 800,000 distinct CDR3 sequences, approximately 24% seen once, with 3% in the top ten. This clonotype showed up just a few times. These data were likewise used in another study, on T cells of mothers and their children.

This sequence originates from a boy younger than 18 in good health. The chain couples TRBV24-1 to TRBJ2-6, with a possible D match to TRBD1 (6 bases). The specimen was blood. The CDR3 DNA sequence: TGTGCCACCTCCGACAGGACGATCTCTGGGGCCAACGTCCTGACTTTC. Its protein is CATSDRTISGANVLTF.